The T cell receptor (beta chain) described here comes from a study of T cell responses to AZD1222 COVID-19 vaccine. V gave up 1 base and J gave up 2 bases, with 8 bases separating them. The length of the CDR3 is 14 residues. From germline, CDR1 is LGHDT and CDR2 YNNKEL (reference sequence). The assay was immunoSEQ multiplex PCR, and TCRdb's table has in-frame clones only and misses some. The profile shows roughly 150,000 clones, 80% to 95% of them singletons. Concerning this clone itself: Within the sample, other DNA sequences also encode this same CDR3.

This receptor was identified in an adult in good health. The V call is TRBV3-1 (or the pseudogene TRBV3-2), the J call TRBJ1-1; D perhaps matches TRBD1 (6 bases). Sequenced material: peripheral blood, taken on day 0 of AZD1222 vaccination. As DNA, the CDR3 is TGTGCCAGCAGCCAAGGGACAGCTAACACTGAAGCTTTCTTT. Translating it yields CASSQGTANTEAFF.